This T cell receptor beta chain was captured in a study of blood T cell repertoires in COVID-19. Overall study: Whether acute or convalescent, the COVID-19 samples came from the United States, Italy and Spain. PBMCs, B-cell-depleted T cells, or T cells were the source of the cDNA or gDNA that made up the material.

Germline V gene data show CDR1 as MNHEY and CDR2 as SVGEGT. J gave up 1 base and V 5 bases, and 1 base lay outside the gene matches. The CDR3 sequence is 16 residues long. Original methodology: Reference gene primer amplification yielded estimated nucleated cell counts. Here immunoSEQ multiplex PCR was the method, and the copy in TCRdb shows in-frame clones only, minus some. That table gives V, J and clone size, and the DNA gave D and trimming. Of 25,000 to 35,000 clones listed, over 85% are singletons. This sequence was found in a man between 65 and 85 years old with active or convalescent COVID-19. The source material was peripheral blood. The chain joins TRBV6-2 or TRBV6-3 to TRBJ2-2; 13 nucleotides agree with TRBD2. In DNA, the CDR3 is TGTGCCAGCAGTCGACTAGCGGGGGGGAACACCGGGGAGCTGTTTTTT. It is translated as CASSRLAGGNTGELFF.